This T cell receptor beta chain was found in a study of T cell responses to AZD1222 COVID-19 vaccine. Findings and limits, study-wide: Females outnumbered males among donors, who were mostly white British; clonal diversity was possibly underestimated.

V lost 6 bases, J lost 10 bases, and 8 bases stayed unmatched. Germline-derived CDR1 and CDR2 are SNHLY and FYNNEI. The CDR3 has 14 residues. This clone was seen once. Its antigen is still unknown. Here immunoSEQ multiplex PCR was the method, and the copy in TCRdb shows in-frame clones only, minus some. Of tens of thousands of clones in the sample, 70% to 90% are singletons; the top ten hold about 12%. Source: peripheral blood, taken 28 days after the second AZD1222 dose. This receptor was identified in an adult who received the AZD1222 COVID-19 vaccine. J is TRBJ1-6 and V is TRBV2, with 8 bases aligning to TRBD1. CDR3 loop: CASRDRVSGSPLHF. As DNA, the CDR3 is TGTGCCAGCAGGGACAGGGTCTCAGGATCACCCCTCCACTTT.